This T cell receptor (beta chain) is from a study of cytomegalovirus exposure and HLA in healthy donors listed by TCRdb under 2017. Study-level background: In an earlier analysis of 587 of the donors, approximately 300 Gb of sequence data and roughly 100 million unique TCR beta sequences from 150 million to 200 million T cells were reported. A later analysis re-examined previously published TCR beta repertoires from more than 600 donors and added high-resolution HLA genotyping to investigate patterns of TCR occurrence. To predict cytomegalovirus infection status, the study brought together high-throughput TCR immunosequencing, statistical association of individual TCRs with disease status, and machine learning. Among about 400 genotyped donors of the cohort, an average of around 220,000 unique TCR beta nucleotide sequences was sequenced per donor, of which roughly 17% were non-productive. The aim of the study was to test whether cataloging public T cell receptors could identify signatures of past pathogen exposure. Genome-wide SNP genotypes for about 55% of the 666 donors were used in a later genetic analysis, which treated that subset as a discovery cohort. Along with the roughly 710-subject first cohort, a separate validation cohort of over 90 different subjects was used. Rather than using new phenotypic data, the later analysis identified candidate immune exposures from TCR beta sequences and from how often those sequences occurred across donors. The T cell repertoires of 666 subjects were profiled by immunosequencing and related to cytomegalovirus serostatus. Class I and class II HLA loci were covered by the typing at four-digit resolution. Typing coverage varied by locus: roughly 629-640 donors for A, B, C, DRB1 and DQB1; around 560 for DQA1; more than 600 for DPA1; 450 to 480 for DPB1. Of the roughly 400 genotyped donors, over 80% were placed in the genetic ancestry cluster associated with self-reported Caucasian donors. Every repertoire in the discovery cohort had been generated on one and the same sequencing platform. A handful of DR-DQ haplotypes were handled as single units for association and clustering because linkage in the cohort was strong. To decide whether each TCR beta V gene segment behaved as functional or pseudogenic, an earlier analysis of 587 of the donors relied on high-throughput TCR beta sequencing. Donor age, sex, ethnicity and CMV serostatus were compiled together with the repertoire data. An early release covering over 500 HLA-typed donors comprised 300 to 350 gigabases of sequencing data and approximately 85 million unique TCR sequences.

In total, roughly 670 healthy bone marrow donors made up the cohort. All cohort members were sampled while nominally healthy, although unrecorded immune exposures were likely present. The donor tested CMV seronegative, placing the donor among the roughly 340 seronegative members of the cohort. Every donor gave a peripheral blood sample, and the peripheral blood mononuclear cells from that sample were used for TCR beta sequencing. The Qiagen DNeasy Blood Extraction Kit was used to extract genomic DNA from the blood cell samples. Receptors were amplified or captured by the immunoSEQ multiplex PCR assay. For the multiplex PCR, a mixture combining 60 forward primers for TCR Vbeta segments and 13 reverse primers for TCR Jbeta segments was used. A multiplex PCR assay on genomic DNA amplified the CDR3 region of rearranged TCR beta genes. The Illumina HiSeq System was used to sequence the amplified TCR beta libraries as 87-base-pair reads. Regarding the original processing steps: A later analysis tallied around 80 million unique TCR beta chains across the 700 or so repertoires, and approximately 12 million of those chains were shared by two or more donors. A nearest-neighbor algorithm error-corrected the raw reads and collapsed the reads into unique sequences, merging closely related sequences to remove PCR and sequencing errors. CDR3 sequences were aligned to IMGT reference sequences to assign V, D and J gene segments. For a sequence to be retained, a match of at least six nucleotides was required to both a V gene segment and a J gene segment. A rearrangement was called productive if the CDR3 had no stop codons and remained in frame with V and J, and every other rearrangement was called non-productive. CDR3 was defined by IMGT convention, running from the second conserved V-encoded cysteine to the conserved J-encoded phenylalanine. The earlier analysis of 587 of the donors excluded sequences that lacked an unambiguous match to a single V gene segment. An earlier analysis of a few hundred of the donors called V segments functional above 56.7% productive rearrangements and segregating when the between-donor standard deviation exceeded 5%. A statistical classification framework was developed to diagnose cytomegalovirus status using the catalog of TCR beta chain sequences. V and J gene assignment, in a later analysis, came from comparing TCR nucleotide sequences with IMGT/GENE-DB human TR gene sequences. The TCRdist pipeline was used in a later analysis to assign CDR3 sequences and most-parsimonious VDJ recombination scenarios. In a later analysis, every TCR beta chain was defined by the combination of its CDR3 amino acid sequence and its V-gene family, and reads without a unique V-gene family were dropped. To address suspected cross-contamination and a sequencing artifact, a later analysis removed under 600 highly shared, low-generation-probability nucleotide sequences. A later analysis calculated a clonal expansion index for each public chain from normalized within-repertoire ranks of inferred template counts. In a later analysis, generation probabilities were computed using a VDJ recombination model fitted to out-of-frame rearrangements, and the results were checked against IGoR. Hypergeometric tests were used in a later analysis to score TCR-TCR, TCR-HLA and TCR-CMV co-occurrence, with a repertoire-size bias correction applied to the TCR pairs. A later analysis estimated false discovery rates by permuting HLA or CMV assignments 20 times. In a later analysis, co-occurring TCRs were grouped using DBSCAN, with TCRdist sequence similarity added in when clustering inside HLA-allele-positive subsets. Repertoires with fewer than 30,000 or more than 120,000 public chains were left out of co-occurrence clustering, as were a handful of repertoires with anomalous nucleotide sharing. The table was pulled from immuneACCESS by TCRdb, which kept in-frame rearrangements only. Such tables lose some clones; where checked, under half of the loss comes from unresolved V genes, and the rest has no known cause. For V, J and clone size, that table is used; D and trimming come from the DNA. The sample yields 210,000 or so clones; approximately 84% were counted once. The top ten constitute 0.58% of the sample.

Counted from cysteine to phenylalanine, this CDR3 has 16 amino acids. The kept DNA is CDR3 alone, 48 bases in frame from the first base. The germline V and J ends show losses of 4 bases and 4 bases respectively, and no gene match explains 9 bases of the junction. Per the germline V gene, SGHRS is the CDR1 and YFSETQ is the CDR2. Details on this clone: Its antigen is not yet known. Within one base of it there is no much larger clone, and no base qualities were kept.

What the work shows at the level of the full study, not this receptor alone: CMV serostatus was the only immune exposure information available for the cohort. When HLA alleles, especially DR and DQ, strongly co-occurred, attributing TCR associations to individual alleles was difficult. Several of the top co-occurrence clusters appeared to be linked to parvovirus B19, influenza, CMV and Epstein-Barr virus, according to a later analysis. The cohort was sequenced for TCR beta chains only, and without alpha or paired-chain data the features that could be detected were limited. The earlier analysis of about 600 of the donors excluded some 15 rarely observed V segments, including chromosome 9 orphons, because counts were too low. According to a later genetic analysis, donors in an Asian-associated ancestry cluster had fewer N-insertions in productive TCRs than the roughly 700-donor mean. A few of the identified cytomegalovirus-associated TCR beta chains were confirmed in vitro to be specific for cytomegalovirus antigens. The classifier was reported to diagnose cytomegalovirus status with high specificity and sensitivity in both the original cohort and the validation cohort. Roughly uniform sequencing depth across donors was assumed in presence/absence analyses, although this assumption may not hold. Because some donors lacked HLA typing at each locus, the association tests relied only on the typed subset. A further reported finding was that TCR beta sequences accurately predicted the HLA-A and HLA-B alleles for most subjects in the first cohort. A later analysis associated 15,000 to 20,000 TCR beta sequences with specific HLA alleles at a false discovery rate of 0.05. Correlated functional status among segregating V segments might reflect linkage disequilibrium, but an unknown experimental factor could not be ruled out. The study listed 170 or so TCR beta chains as associated with cytomegalovirus. A cluster of highly shared sequence variants was judged likely to represent a technical artifact of the sequencing pipeline. Because the 87-base-pair reads could not distinguish some IMGT-functional V segments, including TRBV6-2 and TRBV6-3, those segments were excluded. According to a later analysis, TCR association rates differed among HLA loci, with DRB1 alleles showing the most associated TCRs and HLA-C alleles showing the fewest. The authors suggested that the approach could potentially be generalized to other disease states and immunological phenotypes. A later analysis found that most CMV-associated TCR beta chains appeared HLA-restricted, with HLA associations seemingly driven largely by CMV exposure. In a later analysis, HLA-associated TCR beta chains showed more clonal expansion and lower generation probabilities than non-associated chains that were equally common. Broadly in line with IMGT annotations, most TCR beta V segments showed up in productive rearrangements about 87% or about 30% of the time in an earlier analysis of roughly 590 of the donors. In a later genetic analysis, a missense DCLRE1C variant was associated with V-gene and J-gene trimming of TCR beta chains, and the association was replicated in an independent cohort. Most TCR sequences were observed very rarely across donors, whereas some public TCRs were present in many individuals.

This TCR was recovered from a woman aged 40 to 50 in good health and CMV-seronegative. This chain joins TRBV5-1 to TRBJ1-5; 9 junctional bases match TRBD1. Sequences were obtained from PBMCs. For the CDR3, the sequence is CASSPGTGTSNQPQHF. The base sequence is TGCGCCAGCAGCCCGGGGACAGGGACCTCTAATCAGCCCCAGCATTTT.